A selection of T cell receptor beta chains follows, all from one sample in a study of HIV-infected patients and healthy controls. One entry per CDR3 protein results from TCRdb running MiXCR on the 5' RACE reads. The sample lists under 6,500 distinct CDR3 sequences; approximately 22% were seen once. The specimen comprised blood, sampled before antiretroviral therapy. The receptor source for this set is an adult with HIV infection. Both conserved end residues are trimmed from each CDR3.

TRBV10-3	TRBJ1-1	AARKGENTEAF
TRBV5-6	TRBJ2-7	ASSPSPGTVLGTYEQY
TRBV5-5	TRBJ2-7	ASSPTGNGYEQY
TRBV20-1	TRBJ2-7	SAKGQGIYEQY
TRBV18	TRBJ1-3	ASSPLQGDTIY
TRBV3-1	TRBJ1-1	ASSQDLGGYTEAF
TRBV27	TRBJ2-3	ASSLSPTSGGAWTQY
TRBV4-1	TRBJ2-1	ASSQERGGSYNEQF
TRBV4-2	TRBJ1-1	ASSQAGGPGTEAF
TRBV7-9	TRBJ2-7	ASSLAGGQGPPWGEQY
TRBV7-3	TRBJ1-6	ASSLAGNNSPLH
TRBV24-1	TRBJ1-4	ATSDARGGWSEKLF
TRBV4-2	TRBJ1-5	ASSQDKDQPQH
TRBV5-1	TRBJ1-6	ASTLESSYNSPIH
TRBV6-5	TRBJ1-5	ASSYFSGQPQH
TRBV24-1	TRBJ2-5	ATSAVPGTGGQETQY
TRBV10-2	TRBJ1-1	ASSVTNTEAF
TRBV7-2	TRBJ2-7	ASSHGAYEQY
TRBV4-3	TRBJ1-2	ASSQDGTYTNYGYT
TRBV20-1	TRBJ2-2	SATPRVTSGATNTGELF
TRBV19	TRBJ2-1	ASTWTSGAYNEQF
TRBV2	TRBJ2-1	ASRDGTGSYNEQF
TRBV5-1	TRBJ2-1	ASSPRDRGEDEQF
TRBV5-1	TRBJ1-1	ASIKGGEAF
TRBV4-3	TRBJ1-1	ASSLNSGDNTEAF
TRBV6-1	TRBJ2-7	ASSEWTYEQY
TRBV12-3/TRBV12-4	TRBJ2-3	ASSFETSGTDTQY
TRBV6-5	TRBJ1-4	ASSYGPLTGEKLF
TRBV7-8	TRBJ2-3	ASSPPPGADTQY
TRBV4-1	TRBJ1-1	ASSPVEGNEAF
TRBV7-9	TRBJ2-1	ASSLSDRENNEQF
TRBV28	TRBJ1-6	ASSLQGRKNSPLH
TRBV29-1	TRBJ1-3	RVEAQDRVGNTIY
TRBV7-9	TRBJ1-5	ASSFGHYSNQPQH
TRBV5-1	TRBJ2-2	ASSLHRGQELF
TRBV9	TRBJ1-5	ASSVGGVGQPQH
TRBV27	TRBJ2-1	ASSLQGLNEQF
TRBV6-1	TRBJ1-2	ASSAGGGYGYT
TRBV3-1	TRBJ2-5	ASSQESRLALQETQY
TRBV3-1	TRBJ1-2	ASSQVGNGYGYT
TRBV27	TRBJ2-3	ASTQRTGQGVSDTQY
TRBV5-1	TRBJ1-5	ASSLGGDQPKH